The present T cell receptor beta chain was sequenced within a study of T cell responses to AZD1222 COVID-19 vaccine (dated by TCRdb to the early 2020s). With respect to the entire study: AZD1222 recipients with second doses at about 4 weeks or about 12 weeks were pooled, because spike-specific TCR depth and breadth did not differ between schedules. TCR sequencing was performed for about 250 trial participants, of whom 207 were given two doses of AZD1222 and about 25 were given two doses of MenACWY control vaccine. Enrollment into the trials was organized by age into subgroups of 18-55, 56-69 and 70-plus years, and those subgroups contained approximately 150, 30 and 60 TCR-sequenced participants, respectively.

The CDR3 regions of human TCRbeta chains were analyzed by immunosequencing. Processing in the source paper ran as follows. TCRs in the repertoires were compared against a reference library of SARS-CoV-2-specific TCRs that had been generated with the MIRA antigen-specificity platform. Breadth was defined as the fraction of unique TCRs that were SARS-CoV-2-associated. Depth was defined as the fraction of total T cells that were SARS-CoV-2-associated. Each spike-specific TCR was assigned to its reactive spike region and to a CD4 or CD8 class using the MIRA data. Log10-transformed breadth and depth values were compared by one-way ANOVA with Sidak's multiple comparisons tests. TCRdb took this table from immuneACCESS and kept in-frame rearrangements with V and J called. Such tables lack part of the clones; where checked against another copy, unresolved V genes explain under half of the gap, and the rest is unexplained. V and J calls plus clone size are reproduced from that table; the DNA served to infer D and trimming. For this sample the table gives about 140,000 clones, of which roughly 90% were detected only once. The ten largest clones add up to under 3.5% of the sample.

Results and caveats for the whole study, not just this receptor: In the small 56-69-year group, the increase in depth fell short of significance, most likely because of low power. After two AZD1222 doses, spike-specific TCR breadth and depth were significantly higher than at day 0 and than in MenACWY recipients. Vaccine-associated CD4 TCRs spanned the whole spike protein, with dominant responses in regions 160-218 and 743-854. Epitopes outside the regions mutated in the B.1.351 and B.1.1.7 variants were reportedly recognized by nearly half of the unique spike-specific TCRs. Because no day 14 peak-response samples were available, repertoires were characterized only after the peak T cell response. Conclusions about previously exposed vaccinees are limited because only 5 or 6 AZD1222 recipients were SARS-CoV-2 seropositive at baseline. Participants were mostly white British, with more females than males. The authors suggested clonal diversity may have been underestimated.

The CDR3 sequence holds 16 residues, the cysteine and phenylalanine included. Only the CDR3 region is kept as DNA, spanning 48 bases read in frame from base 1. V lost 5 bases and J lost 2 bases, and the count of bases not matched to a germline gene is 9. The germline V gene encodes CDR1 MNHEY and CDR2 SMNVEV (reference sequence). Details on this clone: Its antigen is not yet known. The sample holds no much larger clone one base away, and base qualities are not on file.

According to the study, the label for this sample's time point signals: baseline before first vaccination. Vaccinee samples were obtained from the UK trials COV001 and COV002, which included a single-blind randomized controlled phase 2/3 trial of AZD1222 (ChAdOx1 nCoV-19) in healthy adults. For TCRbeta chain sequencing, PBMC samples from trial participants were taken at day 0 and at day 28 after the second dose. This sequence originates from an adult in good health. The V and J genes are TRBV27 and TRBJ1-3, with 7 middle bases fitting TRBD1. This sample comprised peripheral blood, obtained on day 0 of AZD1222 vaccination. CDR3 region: CASSRRGQGAGNTIYF. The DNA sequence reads TGTGCCAGCAGTCGTCGAGGTCAGGGGGCTGGAAACACCATATATTTT.